This T cell receptor beta chain was identified during a study of blood T cell repertoires in COVID-19. For the study at large: COVID-19 samples collected from the United States, Italy and Spain covered acute and convalescent phases. Nucleic acid was either cDNA or gDNA, and it came from T cells, B-cell-depleted T cells, or PBMCs.

Methods used by the authors: For nucleated cells, counts were estimated from reference gene primer amplification. Clones were read by immunoSEQ multiplex PCR, and TCRdb kept only the in-frame ones, dropping some. V and J calls and clone size are as listed in that table; D and trimming were resolved from the DNA. The sample has about 310,000 clones, around 89% seen once. J was trimmed by 2 bases and V by 2 bases; bases with no gene match: 4. Germline V gene sequence: CDR1 SGHRS, CDR2 YFSETQ. This CDR3 is 15 amino acids long. Sequencing input: peripheral blood. The chain employs TRBV5-1 and TRBJ1-1; 9 nucleotides align to TRBD1. The TCR comes from a middle-aged woman with COVID-19, enrolled during active disease. CDR3 DNA: TGCGCCAGCAGCTTCGGGACAGGGCCAAACACTGAAGCTTTCTTT. It codes for CASSFGTGPNTEAFF.